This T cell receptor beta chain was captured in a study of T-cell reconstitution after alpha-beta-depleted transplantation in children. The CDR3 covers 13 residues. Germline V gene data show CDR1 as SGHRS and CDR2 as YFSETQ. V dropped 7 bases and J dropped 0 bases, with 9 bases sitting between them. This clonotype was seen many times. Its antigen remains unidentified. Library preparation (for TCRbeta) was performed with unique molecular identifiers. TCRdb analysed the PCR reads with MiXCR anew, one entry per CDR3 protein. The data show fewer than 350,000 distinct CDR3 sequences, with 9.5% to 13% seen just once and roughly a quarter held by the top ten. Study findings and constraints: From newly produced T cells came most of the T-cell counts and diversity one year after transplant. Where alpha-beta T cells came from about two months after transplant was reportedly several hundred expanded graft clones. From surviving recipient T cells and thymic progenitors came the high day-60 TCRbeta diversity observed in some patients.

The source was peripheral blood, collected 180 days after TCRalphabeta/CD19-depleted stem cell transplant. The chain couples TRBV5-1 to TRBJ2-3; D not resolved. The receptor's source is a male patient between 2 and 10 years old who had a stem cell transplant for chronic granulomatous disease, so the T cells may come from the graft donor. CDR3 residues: CASRHPSTDTQYF. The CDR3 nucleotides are TGCGCCAGCCGACACCCCAGCACAGATACGCAGTATTTT.